The 27 T cell receptor beta chains reported below all come from one sample, sequenced in a study of shared clonotypes between healthy human individuals. The repertoire was sequenced with immunoSEQ multiplex PCR; TCRdb's copy has only in-frame clones and lacks some. The sample shows some 2 million clones, 85% to 95% of them seen only once. Material: naive CD4+ T cells sorted from blood. Subset meaning: CD45RA+ positively selected. These receptors came from a man aged 18 to 35 in good health.

The genes are TRBV18 and TRBJ1-1; D call uncertain. V was pared by 0 bases and J by 6 bases, with 11 bases between. This CDR3 has 14 residues. Germline V gene lookup returns CDR1 KGHSH and CDR2 LQKENI. As DNA, the CDR3 is TGTGCCAGCTCACCACCTCAGTGGGTGGCTGAAGCTTTCTTT. It codes for CASSPPQWVAEAFF.

V usage is TRBV7-9 and J usage is TRBJ2-5, with unresolved D. V lost 5 bases and J lost 5, with 12 bases in between. This CDR3 is built from 13 residues. Per the germline V gene, CDR1 is SEHNR and CDR2 is FQNEAQ (reference sequence). The CDR3 loop is CASSPQGMETQYF. The CDR3 region has the DNA TGTGCCAGCAGCCCCCAAGGGATGGAGACCCAGTACTTC.

This clone was seen only a few times. The same CDR3 arises from other DNA sequences in this sample as well. V and J are TRBV5-1 and TRBJ2-3; no clear D. The CDR3 loop spans 12 amino acids. Germline CDR1 reads SGHRS; CDR2 reads YFSETQ. V shed 0 bases and J shed 4 bases, with 3 bases lying between them. CDR3 DNA: TGCGCCAGCAGCTTGGAGGCAGATACGCAGTATTTT. Protein sequence: CASSLEADTQYF. The variable domain in full, with the rest retrieved from reference TRBV5-1 and TRBJ2-3, is KAGVTQTPRYLIKTRGQQVTLSCSPISGHRSVSWYQQTPGQGLQFLFEYFSETQRNKGNFPGRFSGRQFSNSRSEMNVSTLELGDSALYLCASSLEADTQYFGPGTRLTVL.

V and J are TRBV29-1 and TRBJ2-5; D not resolved. The V gene's germline CDR1 is SQVTM and CDR2 ANQGSEA. With 3 bases removed from V and 5 bases from J, the gap between germline ends came to 4 bases. The CDR3 has 10 amino acids. This chain's CDR3 is CSVEAETQYF. CDR3 DNA: TGCAGCGTTGAGGCGGAGACCCAGTACTTC.

The genes are TRBV28 and TRBJ1-2, with a weak D call TRBD1 (5 bases). The CDR3 loop spans 16 amino acids. The V gene lost 7 bases and the J gene lost 6 bases, with 24 bases spanning the gap. Germline CDR1 is MDHEN and CDR2 is SYDVKM. The CDR3 here is CASTTLPSGGDHGYTF. In DNA, the CDR3 is TGTGCCAGCACCACTCTGCCGTCCGGGGGGGACCATGGCTACACCTTC.

The V call is TRBV18, the J call TRBJ1-1; no reliable D call. Trimming shortened V by 4 bases and J by 2 bases, and 11 bases separated the two germline ends. The length of the CDR3 is 14 residues. In germline, CDR1 is KGHSH, CDR2 LQKENI. Here the CDR3 DNA reads TGTGCCAGCTCACTACAAGGGATAAACACTGAAGCTTTCTTT. This gives the protein CASSLQGINTEAFF.

This clone was recorded a few times. The J gene is TRBJ1-2, the V gene TRBV18, with 7 bases lining up with TRBD1. Germline-derived CDR1 and CDR2 are KGHSH and LQKENI. This CDR3 spans 15 amino acids. Trimming took 3 bases from V and 0 from J; bases not matched to a gene: 4. The CDR3 sequence: CASSPYGTANYGYTF. The CDR3, as DNA: TGTGCCAGCTCACCTTACGGGACAGCTAACTATGGCTACACCTTC.

V usage is TRBV5-6 and J usage is TRBJ2-3; the D gene is possibly TRBD2 (5 bases). Germline V gene data show CDR1 as SGHDT and CDR2 as YYEEEE. The CDR3 is 17 amino acids. Trimming shortened V by 0 bases and J by 1 base, and 15 bases separated the two germline ends. The CDR3 is CASSLVKEERRTDTQYF. The CDR3 coding sequence is TGTGCCAGCAGCTTGGTTAAGGAGGAGCGGCGCACAGATACGCAGTATTTT.

Notes on this clone: This sample also contains other DNA sequences that code for the same CDR3. The chain is built from TRBV2 and TRBJ2-5, with a weak D call TRBD2 (6 bases). The CDR3 contains 13 residues. CDR1 SNHLY and CDR2 FYNNEI come from the germline V gene. Trimming pared 4 bases from V and 4 bases from J, leaving 10 bases between. CDR3 in DNA: TGTGCCAGCAGTGTGACGCGGGGAGAGACCCAGTACTTC. Protein sequence: CASSVTRGETQYF.

This sequence joins TRBV2 and TRBJ1-5, with TRBD1 as a possible D gene (6 bases). The CDR3 loop spans 15 amino acids. V lost 4 bases, J lost 3 bases, and 13 bases lay in between. Germline V gene lookup returns CDR1 SNHLY and CDR2 FYNNEI. The CDR3 region has the DNA TGTGCCAGCAGTGGCAGGGGCATAAACAATCAGCCCCAGCATTTT. It codes for CASSGRGINNQPQHF.

The chain recombines TRBV9 with TRBJ2-7; TRBD2 is a possible D gene (5 bases). CDR3 size: 21 residues. Germline CDR1 and CDR2: SGDLS and YYNGEE. The V and J ends lost 2 bases and 1 base respectively, with 31 bases between them. The CDR3 sequence is CASSVLVVGREGGLLSYEQYF. DNA for the CDR3: TGTGCCAGCAGCGTCTTAGTTGTGGGTAGGGAAGGAGGACTGCTGTCCTACGAGCAGTACTTC. The whole variable domain, filled in from reference TRBV9 and TRBJ2-7, reads DSGVTQTPKHLITATGQRVTLRCSPRSGDLSVYWYQQSLDQGLQFLIQYYNGEERAKGNILERFSAQQFPDLHSELNLSSLELGDSALYFCASSVLVVGREGGLLSYEQYFGPGTRLTVT.

The CDR3 nucleotides are TGTGCCAGCAGCCGGGGCCGAGGTTACGCCGGGGAGCTGTTTTTT. Translated, it gives CASSRGRGYAGELFF. The gene calls are TRBV6-5 and TRBJ2-2; D assignment may be TRBD1 or TRBD2 (5 bases each). V was pared by 6 bases and J by 6 bases, with 17 bases between. Germline CDR1 is MNHEY and CDR2 is SVGAGI. CDR3 length: 15 amino acids.

The chain joins TRBV7-2 to TRBJ1-1; no definite D call. The germline CDR1 and CDR2 sequences are SGHTA and FQGNSA. The CDR3 spans 14 residues. Trimming cost V 2 bases and J 4 bases, with 11 bases left between them. The DNA for the CDR3 is TGTGCCAGCAGCTTATATGTGGGTGTCACTGAAGCTTTCTTT. It is translated as CASSLYVGVTEAFF.

About this clone itself: Other DNA sequences in this sample translate to the same CDR3. The V and J genes are TRBV6-1 and TRBJ1-4, with D unresolved. Germline values: CDR1 MNHNS, CDR2 SASEGT. The CDR3 sequence is 14 residues long. V gave up 4 bases and J gave up 0 bases, with 6 bases separating them. The CDR3 here is CASSVASTNEKLFF. The CDR3 DNA reads as TGTGCCAGCAGTGTCGCCTCAACTAATGAAAAACTGTTTTTT.

The rearrangement joins TRBV28 to TRBJ2-7, with D uncertain. The CDR3 is made up of 12 amino acids. V lost 3 bases, J lost 6 bases, and 9 bases lay in between. Looked up from germline, CDR1 is MDHEN and CDR2 is SYDVKM. CDR3 DNA: TGTGCCAGCAGTTTCCGGGTCGGCGAGCAGTACTTC. It encodes CASSFRVGEQYF.

In the case of this clone: The sample contains more than one DNA sequence encoding this CDR3. The chain is built from TRBV6-1 and TRBJ1-3, with a possible D match to TRBD1 (6 bases). The CDR3 contains 14 residues. Germline loops: CDR1 MNHNS, CDR2 SASEGT. Trimming removed 4 bases at V and 1 base at J, with 8 bases between. The CDR3 region has the DNA TGTGCCAGCAGTGCACAGGGTTCTGGAAACACCATATATTTT. Protein product: CASSAQGSGNTIYF.

The V and J genes are TRBV19 and TRBJ1-2; D is possibly TRBD1 (6 bases). Germline CDR1 reads LNHDA; CDR2 reads SQIVND (reference sequence). CDR3 length equals 13 residues. V was shortened by 3 bases and J by 4 bases, with 9 bases between the two germline ends. The DNA of the CDR3 is TGTGCCAGTAGTATCGGACAGACCTATGGCTACACCTTC. It is translated as CASSIGQTYGYTF.

The chain has TRBV4-3 and TRBJ2-7; D possibly matches TRBD1 or TRBD2 (5 bases each). Trimming stripped 0 bases from V and 6 bases from J, with 12 bases between. Germline CDR1 and CDR2: LGHNA and YSLEER. This CDR3 has 14 residues. Written as DNA, the CDR3 is TGCGCCAGCAGCCAAGATCTTGGGGGACGCGAGCAGTACTTC. It translates to CASSQDLGGREQYF.

This chain joins TRBV2 and TRBJ1-4; TRBD1 aligns across 7 bases. The germline V gene encodes CDR1 SNHLY and CDR2 FYNNEI. This CDR3 has 15 residues. V gave up 8 bases and J gave up 2 bases; unmatched junction bases: 8. The CDR3 spells CASSFRGRTNEKLFF. Here the CDR3 DNA reads TGTGCCAGCTCCTTTAGGGGGCGCACTAATGAAAAACTGTTTTTT.

V gene TRBV5-1 combines with J gene TRBJ1-5; TRBD1 matches at 8 bases. The junction had 5 bases not matched to a gene; V was cut back by 7 bases and J by 5 bases. Germline CDR1 and CDR2: SGHRS and YFSETQ. CDR3 length: 13 residues. CDR3 amino acids: CASRQGLHQPQHF. The DNA of the CDR3 is TGCGCCAGCCGACAGGGGTTGCATCAGCCCCAGCATTTT. The full variable domain, completed using reference TRBV5-1 and TRBJ1-5, is KAGVTQTPRYLIKTRGQQVTLSCSPISGHRSVSWYQQTPGQGLQFLFEYFSETQRNKGNFPGRFSGRQFSNSRSEMNVSTLELGDSALYLCASRQGLHQPQHFGDGTRLSIL.

The V gene is TRBV27, the J gene TRBJ1-5; D gene ambiguous. The CDR3 has 11 amino acids. Trimming shortened V by 5 bases and J by 5 bases, and 4 bases separated the two germline ends. Germline values: CDR1 MNHEY, CDR2 SMNVEV (reference sequence). Here the CDR3 DNA reads TGTGCCAGCAGTAAAGATCAGCCCCAGCATTTT. It translates to CASSKDQPQHF.

About this clone itself: A much more abundant neighbour one base away suggests this may be a read error. The V and J genes are TRBV11-2 and TRBJ1-3; D is unresolved. The CDR3 contains 12 residues. Per germline, CDR1 SGHAT and CDR2 FQNNGV. Trimming took off 7 bases at V and 0 bases at J, with 4 bases between the two ends. This CDR3 is CASKSSGNTIYF. The DNA of the CDR3 is TGTGCCAGCAAGAGCTCTGGAAACACCATATATTTT.

This clone appeared a single time. At the DNA level, this CDR3 is encoded by other sequences in the same sample as well. V is TRBV6-1 and J is TRBJ2-2; D perhaps matches TRBD1 (6 bases). This CDR3 is 14 amino acids long. Germline values: CDR1 MNHNS, CDR2 SASEGT. V was shortened by 7 bases and J by 0 bases, with 9 bases between the two germline ends. The CDR3 loop reads CASTRTANTGELFF. For the CDR3, the DNA is TGTGCCAGCACCAGGACAGCGAACACCGGGGAGCTGTTTTTT.

The chain couples TRBV18 to TRBJ2-1, with a weak D call TRBD1 (6 bases). Trimming left V 3 bases short and J 8 bases short, with 14 bases between. The CDR3 covers 14 residues. Germline V gene data show CDR1 as KGHSH and CDR2 as LQKENI. In DNA form, the CDR3 reads TGTGCCAGCTCACCTCGGGACACTCACTATGAGCAGTTCTTC. Its translation is CASSPRDTHYEQFF.

V is TRBV28 and J is TRBJ1-2; possible D gene TRBD1, 6 bases. The V gene's germline CDR1 is MDHEN and CDR2 SYDVKM. The CDR3 extends over 14 amino acids. V was cut by 5 bases and J by 2 bases, with 12 bases left in between. The CDR3 loop reads CASSPGDGNYGYTF. The CDR3, as DNA: TGTGCCAGCAGTCCAGGGGACGGCAACTATGGCTACACCTTC.

The rearrangement links TRBV14 to TRBJ2-7; D is unclear. The V and J ends lost 0 bases and 7 bases respectively, with 7 bases between them. The CDR3 length is 12 residues. Germline V gene sequence: CDR1 SGHDN, CDR2 FVKESK. The CDR3 sequence: CASSQDWWEQYF. In nucleotides, the CDR3 is TGTGCCAGCAGCCAAGACTGGTGGGAGCAGTACTTC.

This clone was observed a single time. The CDR3 sequence is CASSESKHPREQYF. The CDR3, as DNA: TGCGCCAGCAGTGAATCGAAACACCCCCGCGAGCAGTACTTC. This chain links TRBV10-1 with TRBJ2-7; D remains ambiguous. The germline CDR1 and CDR2 sequences are WNHNN and SYGVQD (reference sequence). Between the trimmed V and J ends, which lost 3 bases and 6 bases, there was a span of 15 bases. CDR3 length: 14 residues.